The rows below give T cell receptor beta chains drawn from one sample of a study of breast tumors, draining lymph nodes, adjacent tissues. TCRdb independently ran MiXCR on the multiplex PCR reads; one entry per CDR3 protein. The table includes about 230,000 distinct CDR3 sequences, about 34% detected once. The specimen was axillary lymph node tissue. The receptors stem from a female donor with breast cancer. Some clones in this sample may be carry-over from other donors' samples. CDR3s include the opening cysteine and the closing phenylalanine or tryptophan. A D gene is named only where the DNA matches it firmly. Size is omitted from some rows. Given values are once, few, many or a class for expanded clones.

TRBV20-1,TRBJ2-6,many,-,TGCAGTGCTAGACAGGCGAGGGCCAACGTCCTGACTTTC,CSARQARANVLTF
TRBV6-6,TRBJ1-6,many,TRBD1,TGTGCCAGCAGTTACCCCCCCCGGGACAGGGTTTCATTTTCACCCCTCCACTTT,CASSYPPRDRVSFSPLHF
TRBV6-1,TRBJ2-1,few,-,TGTGCCAGCCGGCCTAATCCTCAATCCTACAATGAGCAGTTCTTC,CASRPNPQSYNEQFF
TRBV10-1,TRBJ2-6,-,TRBD1,TGCGCCAGCAGTGAGGAGGGTTTGGGACAGGGTCCCTCTGGGGCCAACGTCCTGCCTTTC,CASSEEGLGQGPSGANVLPF
TRBV6-1,TRBJ2-2,many,-,TGTGCCAGCAGTGGGATCAGGAACACCGGGGAGCTGTTTTTT,CASSGIRNTGELFF
TRBV24-1,TRBJ2-1,many,TRBD2,TGTGCCACCAGTAGGACTAGCGGGAGAAACAATGAGCAGTTCTTC,CATSRTSGRNNEQFF
TRBV14,TRBJ2-7,-,TRBD2,TGTGCCAGCAGCCTGTTAACCGGGACTAGCATCCGCGCGCAGTACTTC,CASSLLTGTSIRAQYF
TRBV6-4,TRBJ2-3,many,TRBD2,TGTGCCAGCAGTTCCCTAAGGAAGGGCGGGACTAGCGGGAGAGGGTGCACAGATACGCAGTATTTT,CASSSLRKGGTSGRGCTDTQYF
TRBV15,TRBJ2-5,-,TRBD2,TGTGCCACCAGCAGAGACGTGTTAGCGGGGCAAGAGACCCAGTACTTC,CATSRDVLAGQETQYF
TRBV5-6,TRBJ1-1,few,-,TGTGCCAGCAGCGAATCAGGCACTGAAGCTTTCTTT,CASSESGTEAFF
TRBV6-2/TRBV6-3,TRBJ2-5,once,TRBD2,TGTGCCACCACGCCCGGGGGGGCCGGGATGGAGACCCAGTACTTC,CATTPGGAGMETQYF
TRBV15,TRBJ2-1,many,-,TGTGCCACCAGCAGAGAATGGTCAGGTAATGAGCAGTTCTTC,CATSREWSGNEQFF
TRBV18,TRBJ2-2,-,-,TGTGCCAGCTCACGGACCCTGAGGCACACCGGGGAGCTGTTTTTT,CASSRTLRHTGELFF
TRBV30,TRBJ2-1,many,-,TGTGCCTGGATCGGGACACGCAATGAGCAGTTCTTC,CAWIGTRNEQFF